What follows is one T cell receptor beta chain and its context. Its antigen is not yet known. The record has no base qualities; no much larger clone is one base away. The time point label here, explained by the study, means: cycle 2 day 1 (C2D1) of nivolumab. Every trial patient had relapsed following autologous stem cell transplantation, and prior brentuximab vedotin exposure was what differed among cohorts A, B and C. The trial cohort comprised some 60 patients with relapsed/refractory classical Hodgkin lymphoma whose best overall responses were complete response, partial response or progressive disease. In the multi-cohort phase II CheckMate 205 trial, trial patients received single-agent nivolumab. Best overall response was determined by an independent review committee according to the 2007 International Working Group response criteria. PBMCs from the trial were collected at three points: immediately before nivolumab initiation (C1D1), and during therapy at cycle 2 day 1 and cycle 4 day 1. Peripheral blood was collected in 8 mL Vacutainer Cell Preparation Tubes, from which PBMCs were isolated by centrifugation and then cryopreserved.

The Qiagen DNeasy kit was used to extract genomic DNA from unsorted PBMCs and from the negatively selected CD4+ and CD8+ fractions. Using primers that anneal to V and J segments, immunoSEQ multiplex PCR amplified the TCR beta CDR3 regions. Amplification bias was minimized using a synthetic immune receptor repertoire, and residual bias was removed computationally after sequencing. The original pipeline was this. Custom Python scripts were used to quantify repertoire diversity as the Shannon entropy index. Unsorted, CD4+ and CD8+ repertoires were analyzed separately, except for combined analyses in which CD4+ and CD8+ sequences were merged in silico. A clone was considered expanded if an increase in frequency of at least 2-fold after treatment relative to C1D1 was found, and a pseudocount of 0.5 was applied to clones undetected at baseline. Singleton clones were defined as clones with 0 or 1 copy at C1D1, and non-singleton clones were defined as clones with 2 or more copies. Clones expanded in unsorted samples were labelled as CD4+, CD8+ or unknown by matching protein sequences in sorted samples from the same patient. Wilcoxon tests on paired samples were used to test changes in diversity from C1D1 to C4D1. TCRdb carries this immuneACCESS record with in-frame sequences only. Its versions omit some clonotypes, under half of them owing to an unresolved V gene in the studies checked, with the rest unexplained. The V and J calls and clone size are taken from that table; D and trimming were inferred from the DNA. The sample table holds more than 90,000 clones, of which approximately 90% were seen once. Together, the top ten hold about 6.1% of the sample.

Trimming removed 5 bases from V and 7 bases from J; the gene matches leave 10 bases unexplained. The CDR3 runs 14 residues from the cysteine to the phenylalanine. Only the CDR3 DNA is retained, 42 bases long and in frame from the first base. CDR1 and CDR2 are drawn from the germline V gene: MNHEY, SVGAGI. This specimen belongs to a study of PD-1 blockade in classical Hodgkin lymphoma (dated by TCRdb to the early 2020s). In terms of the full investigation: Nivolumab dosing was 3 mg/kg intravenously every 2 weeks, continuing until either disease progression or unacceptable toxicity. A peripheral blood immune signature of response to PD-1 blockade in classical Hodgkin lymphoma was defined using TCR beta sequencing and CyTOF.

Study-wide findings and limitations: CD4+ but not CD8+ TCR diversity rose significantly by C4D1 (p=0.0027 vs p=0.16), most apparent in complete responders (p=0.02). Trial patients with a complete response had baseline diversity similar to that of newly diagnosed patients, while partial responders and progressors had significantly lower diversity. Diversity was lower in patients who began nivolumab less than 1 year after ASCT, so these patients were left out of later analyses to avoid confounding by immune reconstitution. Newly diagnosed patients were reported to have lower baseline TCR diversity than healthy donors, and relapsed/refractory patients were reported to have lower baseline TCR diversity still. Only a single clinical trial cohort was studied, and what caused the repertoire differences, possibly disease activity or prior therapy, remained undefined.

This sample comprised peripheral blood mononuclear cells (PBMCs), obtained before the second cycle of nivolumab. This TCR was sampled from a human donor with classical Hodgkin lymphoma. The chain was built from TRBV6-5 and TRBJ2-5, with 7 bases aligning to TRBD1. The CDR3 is CASSDWDRHGTQYF. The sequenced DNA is TGTGCCAGCAGTGACTGGGACAGACACGGGACCCAGTACTTC.